This TCR beta chain comes out of a study of blood T cells in healthy people across ages. A second PCR of 7 to 11 cycles used a sample-barcoded 5' primer and a J-beta primer mix. Carrying 12 random nucleotides, a template-switch adaptor labeled each individual cDNA molecule. TCRdb called the 5' RACE reads again in MiXCR, with one record for every CDR3 protein. The table has under 950,000 distinct CDR3 sequences, 22% seen once. This clonotype turned up a few times. At one end the junction does not follow the germline gene, possibly because of a read error. Sequenced sample: blood. The receptor comes from an older man in good health.

This CDR3 reads CASSFLDWNTGEPFF. The CDR3 DNA sequence: TGTGCCAGCAGTTTTCTGGACTGGAACACCGGGGAGCCGTTTTTT. This chain links TRBV28 with TRBJ2-2, with D possibly TRBD2 on 5 matching bases. From germline, CDR1 is MDHEN and CDR2 SYDVKM. The CDR3 is made up of 15 amino acids.